The 26 T cell receptor beta chains below were found in one sample sequenced in a study of metastatic and nonmetastatic thyroid tumors. TCRdb re-processed the PCR reads through MiXCR. The table shows some 29,000 clones, with around 3.9% occurring only once. Until they underwent thyroid surgery, no patient had received any treatment. Sequencing was performed on blood. These receptors were collected from a male donor with papillary thyroid cancer or a benign thyroid nodule (not recorded which). Some clones in this sample may be carry-over from other donors' samples.

This clone is labeled medium-sized. V usage is TRBV24-1 and J usage is TRBJ2-7; 7 nucleotides line up with TRBD1. J lost 4 bases, V lost 4 bases, and 9 bases had no gene match. Germline V gene lookup returns CDR1 KGHDR and CDR2 SFDVKD. The CDR3 runs to 15 residues. The CDR3 reads CATSESGTDLYEQYF. The CDR3 DNA sequence: TGTGCCACCAGTGAGTCCGGGACAGACCTATACGAGCAGTACTTC.

The chain carries TRBV19 and TRBJ2-2, with D uncertain. The CDR3 runs to 11 residues. V was cut by 0 bases and J by 10 bases, with 3 bases left in between. Germline V gene lookup returns CDR1 LNHDA and CDR2 SQIVND (reference sequence). The CDR3 DNA reads as TGTGCCAGTAGTATAGAGGCGGAGCTGTTTTTT. Encoded protein: CASSIEAELFF.

This clone was recorded a few times. The chain has TRBV9 and TRBJ1-5; no clear D. V lost 0 bases and J lost 7, with 17 bases in between. Germline values: CDR1 SGDLS, CDR2 YYNGEE. The CDR3 runs 16 residues. Here the CDR3 DNA reads TGTGCCAGCAGCGTAGGATCTCAGTCAGGAGGCCAGCCCCAGCATTTT. Translated: CASSVGSQSGGQPQHF.

The chain employs TRBV9 and TRBJ2-3; tentative D call: TRBD1 (6 bases). The V end was cut by 3 bases, the J end by 4 bases, with 12 bases between. CDR3 length: 14 amino acids. Germline values: CDR1 SGDLS, CDR2 YYNGEE. The CDR3 DNA reads TGTGCCAGCAGCGGACAGGACAGTCCAGATACGCAGTATTTT. Translating it yields CASSGQDSPDTQYF.

The chain joins TRBV6-1 to TRBJ2-1; 12 bases map to TRBD2. The V gene's germline CDR1 is MNHNS and CDR2 SASEGT. The ends lost 2 bases at V and 4 bases at J; junction bases unmatched: 0. The CDR3 runs 15 residues. CDR3 nucleotide sequence: TGTGCCAGCAGTGAACTAGCGGGGGGGTACAATGAGCAGTTCTTC. Its translation is CASSELAGGYNEQFF.

This clone was counted a few times. The chain is built from TRBV6-2 or TRBV6-3 and TRBJ2-7; D perhaps matches TRBD2 (5 bases). V lost 6 bases and J 2 bases, leaving 14 bases between the germline ends. CDR1 is MNHEY and CDR2 is SVGEGT in the germline V gene. This CDR3 region has 14 residues. The CDR3 here is CASSLWAGAYEQYF. The CDR3 DNA follows: TGTGCCAGCAGCCTTTGGGCGGGTGCCTACGAGCAGTACTTC.

A few counts support this clone. This sequence may be a read error, since a much larger clone differs from it by one base. The rearrangement joins TRBV11-2 to TRBJ2-1; TRBD1 matches 8 bases. Germline-derived CDR1 and CDR2 are SGHAT and FQNNGV. CDR3 size: 17 residues. V shed 0 bases, J shed 7 bases, and the junction held 11 bases outside the gene matches. CDR3 nucleotide sequence: TGTGCCAGCAGCTTAGATCTTAGGACAGGGACAATGAATGAGCAGTTCTTC. Protein: CASSLDLRTGTMNEQFF.

This clone was seen repeatedly, ten times or more. The rearrangement joins TRBV4-1 to TRBJ1-5; D unresolved. Germline V gene data show CDR1 as MGHRA and CDR2 as YSYEKL. CDR3 length equals 15 residues. Trimming left V 0 bases short and J 0 bases short, with 6 bases between. The CDR3 coding sequence is TGCGCCAGCAGCCAAGAACCTTATAGCAATCAGCCCCAGCATTTT. This encodes CASSQEPYSNQPQHF.

The chain carries TRBV7-9 and TRBJ1-2, with 9 nucleotides matching TRBD1. CDR1 SEHNR and CDR2 FQNEAQ come from the germline V gene (reference sequence). The CDR3 runs to 14 residues. The V and J ends lost 5 bases and 3 bases, in that order; junction bases with no gene match: 4. The CDR3 coding sequence is TGTGCCAGCAGCGTGACAGGGGGATACTATGGCTACACCTTC. This sequence encodes CASSVTGGYYGYTF. Supplemented by reference TRBV7-9 and TRBJ1-2, the full variable domain reads DTGVSQNPRHKITKRGQNVTFRCDPISEHNRLYWYRQTLGQGPEFLTYFQNEAQLEKSRLLSDRFSAERPKGSFSTLEIQRTEQGDSAMYLCASSVTGGYYGYTFGSGTRLTVV.

This clone was detected many times. Here the CDR3 DNA reads TGCGCCAGCAGCTTGGCCGGAAAAAACAATGAGCAGTTCTTC. It is translated as CASSLAGKNNEQFF. The J gene is TRBJ2-1, the V gene TRBV5-1; no clear D gene. The CDR3 consists of 14 residues. Germline values: CDR1 SGHRS, CDR2 YFSETQ. V lost 0 bases and J 5 bases, leaving 9 bases between the germline ends.

There are many counts of this clone. The CDR3 ends on some other residue instead of the conserved phenylalanine or tryptophan, so this is likely a read error. The V gene is TRBV4-3, the J gene TRBJ2-1; 8 bases are shared with TRBD2. The CDR3 spans 15 residues. The junction had 3 bases not matched to a gene; V was cut back by 1 base and J by 4 bases. Germline CDR1 LGHNA, CDR2 YSLEER. CDR3 DNA sequence: TGCGCCAGCAGCCAAGGCACGGGAGGGTACAATGAGCAGTTCCTC. This gives the protein CASSQGTGGYNEQFL.

This clone was seen repeatedly, ten times or more. J is TRBJ1-6 and V is TRBV30; the D gene is possibly TRBD1 (5 bases). Trimming shortened V by 2 bases and J by 0 bases, and 8 bases separated the two germline ends. This CDR3 is 15 amino acids long. Germline-derived CDR1 and CDR2 are GTSNPN and SVGIG (reference sequence). The DNA for the CDR3 is TGTGCCTGGAGTCTCCAGGGCTCCTATAATTCACCCCTCCACTTT. Translated: CAWSLQGSYNSPLHF.

There are many counts of this clone. The V and J genes are TRBV20-1 and TRBJ1-6; 9 nucleotides agree with TRBD1. The CDR3 contains 15 residues. V shed 3 bases, J shed 9 bases, and the junction held 9 bases outside the gene matches. CDR1 is DFQATT, CDR2 SNEGSKA, per germline (reference sequence). As DNA, the CDR3 is TGCAGTGCTAGCGACACCGGGACAGGGAGTTCACCCCTCCACTTT. Its translation is CSASDTGTGSSPLHF.

This clone was seen a handful of times. This chain joins TRBV7-9 and TRBJ2-1, with D possibly TRBD2 on 6 matching bases. V gave up 7 bases and J gave up 1 base, with 20 bases separating them. From germline, CDR1 is SEHNR and CDR2 FQNEAQ (reference sequence). This CDR3 has 17 amino acids. In DNA, the CDR3 is TGTGCCAGCATTTCTACTTGGACTATCGGGTCCTACAATGAGCAGTTCTTC. Residues: CASISTWTIGSYNEQFF.

This clone was picked up many times. One end of the junction fails to match germline, which may point to a read error. The chain combines TRBV3-1 with TRBJ2-7; 8 nucleotides agree with TRBD2. Germline V gives CDR1 LGHDT, CDR2 YNNKEL (reference sequence). CDR3 length: 13 residues. CDR3 in amino acids: CASSQGIGGAADF. The CDR3 DNA reads as TGTGCCAGCAGCCAAGGCATCGGGGGGGCCGCGGACTTC.

V usage is TRBV27 and J usage is TRBJ1-6; D ambiguous. Germline V gives CDR1 MNHEY, CDR2 SMNVEV (reference sequence). Trimming left V 6 bases short and J 13 bases short, with 16 bases between. The CDR3 loop spans 13 amino acids. The CDR3 sequence is CASRSGPVLPLHF. The CDR3 DNA sequence: TGTGCCAGCAGATCCGGACCCGTTTTGCCCCTCCACTTT.

This chain connects TRBV5-1 to TRBJ1-6, with TRBD1 matching over 9 bases. The CDR3 is made up of 14 amino acids. V gave up 2 bases and J gave up 9 bases; unmatched junction bases: 3. CDR1 and CDR2 (germline): SGHRS, YFSETQ. CDR3 protein: CASSFGTGSSPLHF. In nucleotides, the CDR3 is TGCGCCAGCAGCTTCGGGACAGGGTCTTCACCCCTCCACTTT.

This clone is judged medium-sized. The chain carries TRBV6-1 and TRBJ1-6; 8 positions match TRBD1. Germline V gives CDR1 MNHNS, CDR2 SASEGT. The V and J ends lost 4 bases and 11 bases, in that order; junction bases with no gene match: 7. CDR3 length equals 14 residues. The CDR3 is CASSGPGQVPPLHF. The CDR3 coding sequence is TGTGCCAGCAGTGGTCCGGGACAGGTGCCACCCCTCCACTTT.

This chain joins TRBV7-3 and TRBJ1-2, with a possible D match to TRBD1 (5 bases). The V gene's germline CDR1 is SGHTA and CDR2 FQGTGA. The V and J ends lost 0 bases and 7 bases respectively, with 12 bases between them. This CDR3 spans 14 amino acids. This CDR3 reads CASSLTVGDAGYTF. The CDR3 DNA reads TGTGCCAGCAGCTTAACAGTGGGGGACGCTGGCTACACCTTC.

The rearrangement links TRBV10-3 to TRBJ1-2, with D hard to call. Germline V gene data show CDR1 as ENHRY and CDR2 as SYGVKD. V shed 5 bases and J shed 8 bases, with 15 bases lying between them. There are 13 residues in the CDR3. The CDR3 spells CAISLALGGGYTF. CDR3 coding DNA: TGTGCCATCAGTTTAGCGCTGGGTGGAGGCTACACCTTC.

As for this clone: An end of the junction differs from the germline gene, which may be a read error. The genes are TRBV10-1 and TRBJ2-7, with a tentative D call TRBD1 (6 bases). The CDR3 totals 15 residues. The V gene's germline CDR1 is WNHNN and CDR2 SYGVQD (reference sequence). The chain's CDR3 is CAISESTGTNYEQYF. CDR3 DNA sequence: TGTGCCATCAGTGAGTCAACAGGGACCAACTACGAGCAGTACTTC.

For this clone: With a much larger clone just one base away, this may be a read error. The sample carries other DNA sequences with the same CDR3. V usage is TRBV7-7 and J usage is TRBJ2-3; a possible D gene is TRBD2 (5 bases). Germline assignment: CDR1 SSHAT and CDR2 FNYEAQ (reference sequence). The CDR3 extends over 15 amino acids. V was trimmed by 5 bases and J by 4 bases, leaving 16 bases between them. CDR3 sequence reads: CASSPGTSFSDTQYF. The CDR3 DNA follows: TGTGCCAGCAGCCCCGGTACTAGTTTCTCAGATACGCAGTATTTT. Supplemented by reference TRBV7-7 and TRBJ2-3, the full variable domain reads GAGVSQSPRYKVTKRGQDVTLRCDPISSHATLYWYQQALGQGPEFLTYFNYEAQPDKSGLPSDRFSAERPEGSISTLTIQRTEQRDSAMYRCASSPGTSFSDTQYFGPGTRLTVL.

This clone came up a few times. The gene calls are TRBV6-5 and TRBJ1-2, with D unresolved. CDR3 size: 13 residues. CDR1 is MNHEY, CDR2 SVGAGI, per germline. Trimming took off 0 bases at V and 8 bases at J, with 10 bases between the two ends. CDR3 protein: CASSYSGSEGYTF. The CDR3 DNA reads TGTGCCAGCAGTTACTCAGGGAGCGAGGGCTACACCTTC.

By frequency in the sample, this clone is medium-sized. This chain connects TRBV28 to TRBJ1-5; D unresolved. The CDR3 consists of 13 residues. The V end was cut by 6 bases, the J end by 0 bases, with 6 bases between. Germline CDR1 MDHEN, CDR2 SYDVKM. The CDR3 protein is CASSQDSNQPQHF. CDR3 DNA sequence: TGTGCCAGCAGCCAGGATAGCAATCAGCCCCAGCATTTT.

At least ten counts were recorded for this clone. The chain has TRBV14 and TRBJ2-2, with D maybe TRBD2 (6 bases). The germline V and J ends were trimmed by 4 bases and 4 bases, with 19 bases remaining between them. The CDR3 runs 17 residues. Germline V gene lookup returns CDR1 SGHDN and CDR2 FVKESK. The DNA for the CDR3 is TGTGCCAGCAGCCCCCTAATGGGTGGGGGGACCACCGGGGAGCTGTTTTTT. It yields the protein CASSPLMGGGTTGELFF.

This clone appeared many times. V usage is TRBV9 and J usage is TRBJ1-4; possibly TRBD1 for D (5 bases). The length of the CDR3 is 18 residues. CDR1 SGDLS and CDR2 YYNGEE come from the germline V gene. Trimming left V 4 bases short and J 0 bases short, with 19 bases between. CDR3 in DNA: TGTGCCAGCAGCCTAAACCCGGGACGTGTCTCAACTAATGAAAAACTGTTTTTT. Protein sequence: CASSLNPGRVSTNEKLFF.